Included here is one T cell receptor (beta chain) sequence, with context. Its cognate antigen is unknown. The CDR3 does not end in the conserved phenylalanine or tryptophan, so this is likely a read error. The CDR3 length is 13 residues. In germline, CDR1 is MNHEY, CDR2 SVGEGT. V was trimmed by 4 bases and J by 4 bases, leaving 11 bases between them. In building TCR beta libraries, iRepertoire HTBI primers were used together with Arm-PCR of CDR3 regions. MiXCR, applied by TCRdb to the multiplex PCR reads, yields one record per CDR3 protein. The sample has about 470,000 distinct CDR3 sequences, around 21% seen once. Time point described: persistent/refractory GD, antithyroid drugs over 5 years with positive TRAb. The TCR library was made from RNA extracted from PBMCs. EDTA tubes collected 9 to 9.5 milliliters of peripheral blood. The sample is drawn from a study of regulatory T cells in long-lasting Graves disease. Regarding the study as a whole: No thyroid tissue was studied; the work used peripheral blood only.

The sample in question was peripheral blood mononuclear cells (PBMCs), obtained when the disease was refractory, from a patient treated with antithyroid drugs. The V gene is TRBV6-2 or TRBV6-3, the J gene TRBJ2-7; D might be TRBD1 or TRBD2, each matching 6 bases. The source is a female donor with Graves disease. As DNA, the CDR3 is TGTGCCAGCAGTTTCGGGGGCGCGTACGAGCAGTACTCC. Translating gives CASSFGGAYEQYS.